The rows below give T cell receptor beta chains drawn from one sample of a study of blood T cell repertoires in COVID-19. Clones were sequenced by immunoSEQ multiplex PCR, and TCRdb holds only the in-frame ones, with some missing. In the table there are just under 150,000 clones, 84% of which are singletons. Source material: peripheral blood. The receptors derive from a human donor in a cohort sampled during active COVID-19. Each CDR3 is given with its conserved first and last residue. A D gene is named only where the DNA matches it firmly. Expanded clones get a size class; other rows say once, few or many, or leave the size out.

>TRBV4-2|TRBJ1-2|TRBD1|-
TGTGCCAGCAGCCGTGACAGGGGGCCTGGCTATGGCTACACCTTC
CASSRDRGPGYGYTF
>TRBV28|TRBJ1-2|TRBD1|-
TGTGCCAGCAGAGCTTTATCAGGGGGACGTGGCTACACCTTC
CASRALSGGRGYTF
>TRBV28|TRBJ2-3|TRBD1|few
TGTGCCAGCAGTACCCGGACAGGATCCACAGATACGCAGTATTTT
CASSTRTGSTDTQYF
>TRBV6-5|TRBJ2-3|TRBD2|-
TGTGCCAGCAGGCGAGCGGGGGGGCAGAGAGATACGCAGTATTTT
CASRRAGGQRDTQYF
>TRBV6-5|TRBJ1-6|-|-
TGTGCCACTAAAATTGGACAGAATTCACCCCTCCACTTT
CATKIGQNSPLHF
>TRBV29-1|TRBJ2-5|TRBD2|-
TGCAGCGCGGACTGGGGGGGGCAAGAGACCCAGTACTTC
CSADWGGQETQYF
>TRBV6-5|TRBJ1-4|TRBD1|-
TGTGCCAGCAGTTTTTCCTCCGGGACAGGGAATGAAAAACTGTTTTTT
CASSFSSGTGNEKLFF
>TRBV2|TRBJ2-3|TRBD2|-
TGTGCCAGCAGTGGACTAGCGGTAACAGATACGCAGTATTTT
CASSGLAVTDTQYF
>TRBV19|TRBJ2-4|TRBD2|-
TGTGCCAGTAGCATACAGCCTAGCGGGGGACCCAAAAACATTCAGTACTTC
CASSIQPSGGPKNIQYF
>TRBV2|TRBJ1-3|TRBD1|many
TGTGCCAGCAGACCCGGGACAGGGGCCTCTGGAAACACCATATATTTT
CASRPGTGASGNTIYF
>TRBV2|TRBJ2-5|TRBD1|-
TGTGCCAGCAGTGAGGGACAGGGGGCGGATGGGGAGACCCAGTACTTC
CASSEGQGADGETQYF
>TRBV19|TRBJ1-1|-|-
TGTGCCAGCTCGGACGGACTTGAAGCTTTCTTT
CASSDGLEAFF
>TRBV12-5|TRBJ2-1|-|-
TGTGCTAGTGGTTTGGGATTCAACATCAATGAGCAGTTCTTC
CASGLGFNINEQFF
>TRBV6-5|TRBJ1-2|-|-
TGTGCCAGCACCCGGGGGGATTATGGCTACACCTTC
CASTRGDYGYTF
>TRBV27|TRBJ2-6|-|-
TGTGCCAGCAGTTTCTGGACATCCAGCTCTGGGGCCAACGTCCTGACTTTC
CASSFWTSSSGANVLTF
>TRBV6-5|TRBJ1-1|-|-
TGTGCCAGCACCAGAGGGGGCACTGAAGCTTTCTTT
CASTRGGTEAFF
>TRBV9|TRBJ2-1|-|once
TGTGCCAGCAGCGTAGGGAGGGGGCCGTACAATGAGCAGTTCTTC
CASSVGRGPYNEQFF
>TRBV18|TRBJ2-7|-|-
TGTGCCAGCTCACCACCGGCAGGGTACGAGCAGTACTTC
CASSPPAGYEQYF
>TRBV9|TRBJ2-4|TRBD1|-
TGTGCCAGCAGCCCCCCCGGTATTGGTGGAACAGGGGTCCCCAAAAACATTCAGTACTTC
CASSPPGIGGTGVPKNIQYF
>TRBV5-4|TRBJ2-3|-|-
TGTGCCAGCAGCTTCTACGGGGTGGCAGATACGCAGTATTTT
CASSFYGVADTQYF
>TRBV2|TRBJ2-3|TRBD2|-
TGTGCCAGCAGAACCCTAGCGGGGGGCACAGATACGCAGTATTTT
CASRTLAGGTDTQYF
>TRBV5-1|TRBJ1-2|-|many
TGCGCCTCCGGGGGGTCGGCCGGAAGCTATGGCTACACCTTC
CASGGSAGSYGYTF
>TRBV19|TRBJ2-3|-|-
TGTGCCAGTAGTACCCAGGGGACAAATACGCAGTATTTT
CASSTQGTNTQYF
>TRBV19|TRBJ1-6|-|-
TGTGCCAGTAGGGGCCGGGACGGGGGGAATTCACCCCTCCACTTT
CASRGRDGGNSPLHF
>TRBV4-2|TRBJ2-2|-|-
TGTGCCAGCAGTCCATTTAGCGGAGCGAACACCGGGGAGCTGTTTTTT
CASSPFSGANTGELFF
>TRBV7-2|TRBJ1-2|TRBD1|-
TGTGCCAGCAGCTTAGAGGGGGCGCTTGGCTACACCTTC
CASSLEGALGYTF
>TRBV4-2|TRBJ2-3|TRBD1|-
TGTGCCAGCAGCCCCCGGGACAGGGGGTTTCCAGATACGCAGTATTTT
CASSPRDRGFPDTQYF
>TRBV15|TRBJ1-2|-|-
TGTGCCACCAGCAGAGGAGACCTTGGGACTGCCGTTGGGGGCTACACCTTC
CATSRGDLGTAVGGYTF
>TRBV6-1|TRBJ2-7|-|-
TGTGCCAGCAGTGACAGGGTTGGGGCCTACGAGCAGTACTTC
CASSDRVGAYEQYF
>TRBV2|TRBJ1-5|-|-
TGTGCCAGCACAATCGAGAGCAATCAGCCCCAGCATTTT
CASTIESNQPQHF
>TRBV5-1|TRBJ2-3|TRBD2|-
TGCGCCAGCAGCCTGGGGGGGACTAGCACAGATACGCAGTATTTT
CASSLGGTSTDTQYF
>TRBV5-1|TRBJ2-5|TRBD2|-
TGCGCCAGCAGCTTGGCTAGCGGGACCCAAGAGACCCAGTACTTC
CASSLASGTQETQYF
>TRBV19|TRBJ1-3|-|-
TGTGCCAGTAGTAGCAACAGGGATAGCTCTGGAAACACCATATATTTT
CASSSNRDSSGNTIYF
>TRBV29-1|TRBJ2-1|-|once
TGCAGCGTTGGAATATACAGTCAGAGCTCCTACAATGAGCAGTTCTTC
CSVGIYSQSSYNEQFF
>TRBV3-1/TRBV3-2|TRBJ1-3|-|-
TGTGCCAGCAGCCAACGCCCAGGGGCTGGAAACACCATATATTTT
CASSQRPGAGNTIYF
>TRBV13|TRBJ1-1|-|-
TGTGCCAGCAGCTTCAGGCAGGCTGAAGCTTTCTTT
CASSFRQAEAFF
>TRBV29-1|TRBJ2-5|-|-
TGCAGCGTTCGGGTGCAAGAGACCCAGTACTTC
CSVRVQETQYF
>TRBV11-2|TRBJ1-1|-|-
TGTGCCAGCAGCTTAGGACAGATGAACACTGAAGCTTTCTTT
CASSLGQMNTEAFF
>TRBV6-5|TRBJ1-4|TRBD1|-
TGTGCCAGCAGACCCCAGGGACAGGGTAAAAAACTGTTTTTT
CASRPQGQGKKLFF
>TRBV7-6|TRBJ2-5|-|few
TGTGCCAGCAGCTTAGGAGGGCGAGAGACCCAGTACTTC
CASSLGGRETQYF
>TRBV7-9|TRBJ2-2|-|-
TGTGCCAGCAGCCCGATCCGGGACATCCTAACCGGGGAGCTGTTTTTT
CASSPIRDILTGELFF
>TRBV5-1|TRBJ2-3|-|-
TGCGCCAGCAGCTTGGAGGTGGCTGCGGGGTTCTCTAGCACAGATACGCAGTATTTT
CASSLEVAAGFSSTDTQYF
>TRBV9|TRBJ1-1|TRBD1|-
TGTGCCAGCAGCGTCGGGACAGGTGGGGCTGAAGCTTTCTTT
CASSVGTGGAEAFF
>TRBV6-2/TRBV6-3|TRBJ2-1|TRBD2|once
TGTGCCAGCAGTTATAGCGGGATGAGCTCCTACAATGAGCAGTTCTTC
CASSYSGMSSYNEQFF
>TRBV5-1|TRBJ1-2|-|once
TGCGCCAGCAGCTTGGAGGGGAATCTCTATGGCTACACCTTC
CASSLEGNLYGYTF
>TRBV2|TRBJ2-3|TRBD2|-
TGTGCCAGCAGAAAGGGGACTAGCGGGAGCGCCACAGATACGCAGTATTTT
CASRKGTSGSATDTQYF
>TRBV6-1|TRBJ1-1|TRBD1|few
TGTGCCAGCAGTGCCCTGGGACAGGGCACCTTGAACACTGAAGCTTTCTTT
CASSALGQGTLNTEAFF
>TRBV6-1|TRBJ1-1|-|-
TGTGCCAGCAGTGAAGTAAAGGGGCTGACTGCTTTCTTT
CASSEVKGLTAFF
>TRBV11-2|TRBJ1-1|-|-
TGTGCCAGCAGCTTAGGTAGCCGAGACACTGAAGCTTTCTTT
CASSLGSRDTEAFF
>TRBV7-4|TRBJ2-4|TRBD2|-
TGTGCCAGCAGCGGGCGGAGTAGCGGGGTAGCCAAAAACATTCAGTACTTC
CASSGRSSGVAKNIQYF
>TRBV29-1|TRBJ1-1|-|-
TGCAGCGTTTACCCGGGAACCCGGGGAAAGAACACTGAAGCTTTCTTT
CSVYPGTRGKNTEAFF
>TRBV6-2/TRBV6-3|TRBJ2-5|-|-
TGTGCCAGCAGTTATCGGGGCCAAGAGACCCAGTACTTC
CASSYRGQETQYF
>TRBV7-8|TRBJ1-1|-|-
TGTGCCAGCAGCTGGCGAGGTAACACTGAAGCTTTCTTT
CASSWRGNTEAFF
>TRBV7-3|TRBJ2-7|TRBD1|once
TGTGCCAGCAGCTTTGGTCCGGAACTAGGGACAGGGGGCTACGAGCAGTACTTC
CASSFGPELGTGGYEQYF